The source of this T cell receptor beta chain is a study of regulatory T cells in long-lasting Graves disease. Combining iRepertoire HTBI primers with Arm-PCR of CDR3 regions, the authors built TCR beta libraries. Original data processing: Spanning all samples, the identified segments comprised 62 TRBV and some 15 TRBJ. Using its own MiXCR run on the multiplex PCR reads, TCRdb lists one record per CDR3 protein. TCRdb's processing, not the study's, gives the V and J calls here. The sample records around 500,000 distinct CDR3 sequences, 9.5% to 15% being singletons. Noted time point: newly diagnosed GD, antithyroid drugs for less than 3 months. PBMCs provided the RNA from which the TCR library was made. The V end lost 2 bases, the J end lost 7 bases, and 11 bases lay between the germline ends. Germline V gene lookup returns CDR1 SGHNT and CDR2 YENEEA. The CDR3 has 13 residues. At least ten counts were recorded for this clonotype.

These data also formed part of another study, on T cells in Graves' hyperthyroidism and ophthalmopathy.

This specimen consisted of peripheral blood mononuclear cells (PBMCs), obtained at new diagnosis, from a patient treated with antithyroid drugs. V and J are TRBV11-3 and TRBJ1-1; possible D gene TRBD1, 5 bases. The receptor was isolated from a woman aged 30 to 39 with Graves disease. Here the CDR3 reads CASSLRGVGEAFF. The CDR3 DNA reads as TGTGCCAGCAGCTTACGGGGCGTCGGTGAAGCTTTCTTT.